This T cell receptor (beta chain) was documented in a study of technical replicates of blood from several donors. Sequencing used immunoSEQ multiplex PCR; TCRdb keeps in-frame clones, though not all of them. The data show approximately 85,000 clones, 90% to 95% seen once. The germline V gene has CDR1 LNHDA and CDR2 SQIVND (reference sequence). The ends were cut back, 5 bases at V and 12 bases at J, with 17 bases in the middle. CDR3 length: 13 amino acids. The count of this clone is one. The sequencing input was T cells isolated from PBMCs. The chain is built from TRBV19 and TRBJ2-1; no firm D call. The sequence came from a human donor in good health. CDR3 in amino acids: CASSPKVRSGQFF. The CDR3 nucleotides are TGTGCCAGTAGTCCAAAGGTTCGGAGTGGGCAGTTCTTC.